A selection of T cell receptor beta chains follows, all from one sample in a study of blood T cell repertoires in COVID-19. TCRdb keeps only in-frame clones here, not all; method: immunoSEQ multiplex PCR. Among a few hundred thousand clones, roughly nine tenths were seen once, and the ten largest hold over 1%. The material sequenced was peripheral blood. All receptors derive from a man in his forties with acute or convalescent COVID-19. Both conserved end residues are part of each CDR3. A D gene is named only where the DNA matches it firmly. The size field is filled for only some rows; it gives once, few, many or a size class.

17,NA,NA,TRBJ2-2,TRBV18,CASSPPVSGVHTGELFF,TGTGCCAGCTCACCACCTGTGTCGGGGGTACACACCGGGGAGCTGTTTTTT
16,NA,TRBD1,TRBJ1-6,TRBV5-1,CASSFLGGQRDSPLHF,TGCGCCAGCAGCTTCCTGGGGGGACAGAGGGATTCACCCCTCCACTTT
15,NA,NA,TRBJ2-5,TRBV27,CASSLSTGRAETQYF,TGTGCCAGCAGTTTATCAACAGGGAGGGCGGAGACCCAGTACTTC
13,NA,NA,TRBJ2-1,TRBV5-1,CASSLTPDNEQFF,TGCGCCAGCAGCTTAACTCCCGACAATGAGCAGTTCTTC
17,NA,NA,TRBJ2-3,TRBV25-1,CASSEYVRGPSTDTQYF,TGTGCCAGCAGTGAATATGTACGCGGCCCTAGCACAGATACGCAGTATTTT
14,NA,TRBD2,TRBJ2-4,TRBV7-9,CASSSRTSQNIQYF,TGTGCCAGCAGTTCCAGGACTAGCCAAAACATTCAGTACTTC
12,NA,TRBD1,TRBJ1-1,TRBV5-5,CASSWGQLEAFF,TGTGCCAGCAGCTGGGGACAGCTTGAAGCTTTCTTT
19,NA,TRBD1,TRBJ2-6,TRBV19,CASSRPRDRVYSGANVLTF,TGTGCCAGTAGTCGCCCCCGGGACAGGGTATACTCTGGGGCCAACGTCCTGACTTTC
15,NA,TRBD1,TRBJ2-5,TRBV19,CASSIGYRGRETQYF,TGTGCCAGTAGTATCGGGTACAGGGGGAGGGAGACCCAGTACTTC
13,few,TRBD2,TRBJ2-1,TRBV11-3,CASSLGGGDEQFF,TGTGCCAGCAGCTTAGGCGGGGGGGATGAGCAGTTCTTC
12,NA,NA,TRBJ1-2,TRBV7-9,CASSQTGYGYTF,TGTGCCAGCAGCCAAACAGGGTATGGCTACACCTTC
13,NA,NA,TRBJ1-1,TRBV6-5,CASAQTVTTEAFF,TGTGCCAGCGCTCAAACAGTGACCACTGAAGCTTTCTTT
13,NA,NA,TRBJ1-1,TRBV24-1,CATSDSTETEAFF,TGTGCCACCAGTGATTCAACAGAGACTGAAGCTTTCTTT
16,once,NA,TRBJ1-4,TRBV28,CASSFPTDATNEKLFF,TGTGCCAGCAGTTTCCCGACAGATGCAACTAATGAAAAACTGTTTTTT
19,NA,TRBD1,TRBJ1-3,TRBV5-4,CASSILRDRMTSFGNTIYF,TGTGCCAGCAGCATTCTACGGGACAGGATGACCTCTTTTGGAAACACCATATATTTT
16,NA,TRBD2,TRBJ2-7,TRBV7-8,CASSLDPSGQTYEQYF,TGTGCCAGCAGCTTAGACCCTAGCGGGCAAACCTACGAGCAGTACTTC
17,NA,NA,TRBJ2-3,TRBV10-1,CASSDFAYLELTDTQYF,TGCGCCAGCAGTGACTTCGCCTACCTAGAACTCACAGATACGCAGTATTTT
12,NA,NA,TRBJ1-2,TRBV10-3,CAISESGRGYTF,TGTGCCATCAGTGAATCGGGGAGAGGCTACACCTTC
15,NA,TRBD1,TRBJ2-7,TRBV27,CASSTPGQGVNEQYF,TGTGCCAGCAGTACTCCGGGACAGGGGGTCAACGAGCAGTACTTC
16,NA,TRBD1,TRBJ1-6,TRBV9,CASSVEADRGYSPLHF,TGTGCCAGCAGCGTAGAGGCCGACAGGGGTTATTCACCCCTCCACTTT
13,NA,NA,TRBJ2-5,TRBV28,CASSLTYQETQYF,TGTGCCAGCAGTTTAACTTACCAAGAGACCCAGTACTTC
14,NA,NA,TRBJ2-7,TRBV24-1,CATREDRSNYEQYF,TGTGCCACCAGGGAAGACAGGTCAAACTACGAGCAGTACTTC
15,NA,NA,TRBJ2-1,TRBV10-3,CAISVPDRSYNEQFF,TGTGCCATCAGTGTCCCCGACAGGTCCTACAATGAGCAGTTCTTC
14,NA,NA,TRBJ1-2,TRBV7-8,CASSFRVGDYGYTF,TGTGCCAGCAGCTTCCGAGTCGGGGACTATGGCTACACCTTC
14,NA,TRBD1,TRBJ1-6,TRBV7-9,CASSRTGGNSPLHF,TGTGCCAGCAGCCGGACAGGGGGTAATTCACCCCTCCACTTT
15,NA,NA,TRBJ1-5,TRBV27,CASSSLSTLNQPQHF,TGTGCCAGCAGTTCCCTCAGTACCCTCAATCAGCCCCAGCATTTT
16,NA,NA,TRBJ2-2,TRBV19,CASTKKSGQRTGELFF,TGTGCCAGTACCAAAAAGAGCGGACAGCGGACCGGGGAGCTGTTTTTT
16,NA,TRBD2,TRBJ2-3,TRBV11-1,CASSATGTSGSDTQYF,TGTGCCAGCAGCGCCACCGGGACTAGCGGGAGTGATACGCAGTATTTT